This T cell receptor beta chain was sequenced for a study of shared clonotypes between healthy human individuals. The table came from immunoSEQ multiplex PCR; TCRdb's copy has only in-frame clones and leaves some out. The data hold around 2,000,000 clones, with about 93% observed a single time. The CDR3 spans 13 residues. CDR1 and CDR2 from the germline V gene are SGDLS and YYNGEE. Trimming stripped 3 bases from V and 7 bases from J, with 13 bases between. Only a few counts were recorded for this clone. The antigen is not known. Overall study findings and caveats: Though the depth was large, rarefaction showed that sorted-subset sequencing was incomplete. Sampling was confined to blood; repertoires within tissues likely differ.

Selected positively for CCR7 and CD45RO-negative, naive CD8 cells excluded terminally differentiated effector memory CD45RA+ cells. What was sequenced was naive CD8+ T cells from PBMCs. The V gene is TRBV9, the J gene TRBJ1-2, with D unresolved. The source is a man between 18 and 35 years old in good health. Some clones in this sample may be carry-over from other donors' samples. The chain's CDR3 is CASSASRGGGYTF. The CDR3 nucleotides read TGTGCCAGCAGCGCCAGCCGCGGAGGTGGCTACACCTTC.